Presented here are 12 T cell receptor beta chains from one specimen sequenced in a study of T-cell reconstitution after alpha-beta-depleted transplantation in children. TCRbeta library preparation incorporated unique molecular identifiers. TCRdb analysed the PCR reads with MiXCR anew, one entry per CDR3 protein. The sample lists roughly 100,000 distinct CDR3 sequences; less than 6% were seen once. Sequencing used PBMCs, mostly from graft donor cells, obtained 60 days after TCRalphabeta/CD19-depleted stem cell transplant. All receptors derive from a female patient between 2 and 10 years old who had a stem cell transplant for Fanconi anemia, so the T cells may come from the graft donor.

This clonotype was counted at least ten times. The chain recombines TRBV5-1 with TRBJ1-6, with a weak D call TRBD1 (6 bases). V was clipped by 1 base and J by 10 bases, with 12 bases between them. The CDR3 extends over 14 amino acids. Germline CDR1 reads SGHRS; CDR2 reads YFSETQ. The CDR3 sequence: CASSLSRGESPLHF. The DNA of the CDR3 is TGCGCCAGCAGCTTGAGCAGGGGTGAATCACCCCTCCACTTT. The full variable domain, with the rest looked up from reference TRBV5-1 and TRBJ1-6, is KAGVTQTPRYLIKTRGQQVTLSCSPISGHRSVSWYQQTPGQGLQFLFEYFSETQRNKGNFPGRFSGRQFSNSRSEMNVSTLELGDSALYLCASSLSRGESPLHFGNGTRLTVT.

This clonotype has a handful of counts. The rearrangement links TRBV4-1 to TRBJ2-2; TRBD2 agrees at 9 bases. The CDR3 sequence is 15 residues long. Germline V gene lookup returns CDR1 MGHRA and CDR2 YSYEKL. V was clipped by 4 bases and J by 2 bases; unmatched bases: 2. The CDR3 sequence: CASSRLAANTGELFF. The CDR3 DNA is TGCGCCAGCAGCCGACTAGCGGCTAACACCGGGGAGCTGTTTTTT.

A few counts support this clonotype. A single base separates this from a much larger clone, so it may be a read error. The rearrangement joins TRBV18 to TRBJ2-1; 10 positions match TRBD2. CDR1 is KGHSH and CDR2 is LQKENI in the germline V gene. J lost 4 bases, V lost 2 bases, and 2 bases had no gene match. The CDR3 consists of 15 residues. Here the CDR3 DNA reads TGTGCCAGCTCACCAATAGCGGGGGGATACAATGAGCAGTTCTTC. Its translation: CASSPIAGGYNEQFF.

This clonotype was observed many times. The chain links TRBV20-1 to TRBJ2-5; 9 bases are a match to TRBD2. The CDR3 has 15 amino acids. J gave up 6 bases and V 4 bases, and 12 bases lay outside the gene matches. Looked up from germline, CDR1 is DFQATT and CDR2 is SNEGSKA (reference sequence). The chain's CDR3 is CSATWREGVKKTQYF. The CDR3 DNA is TGCAGTGCTACCTGGCGGGAGGGGGTCAAAAAGACCCAGTACTTC.

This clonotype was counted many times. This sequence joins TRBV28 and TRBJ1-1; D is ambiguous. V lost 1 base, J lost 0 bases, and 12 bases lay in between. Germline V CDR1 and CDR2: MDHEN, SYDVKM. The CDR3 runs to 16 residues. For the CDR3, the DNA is TGTGCCAGCAGTTTATCGGACTTGATCATGAACACTGAAGCTTTCTTT. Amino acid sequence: CASSLSDLIMNTEAFF.

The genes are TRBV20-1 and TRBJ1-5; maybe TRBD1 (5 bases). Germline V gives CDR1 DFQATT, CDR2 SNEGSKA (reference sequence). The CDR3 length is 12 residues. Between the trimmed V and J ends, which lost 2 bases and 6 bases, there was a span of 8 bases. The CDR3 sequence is CSARWGSQPQHF. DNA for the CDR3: TGCAGTGCTAGATGGGGGAGTCAGCCCCAGCATTTT.

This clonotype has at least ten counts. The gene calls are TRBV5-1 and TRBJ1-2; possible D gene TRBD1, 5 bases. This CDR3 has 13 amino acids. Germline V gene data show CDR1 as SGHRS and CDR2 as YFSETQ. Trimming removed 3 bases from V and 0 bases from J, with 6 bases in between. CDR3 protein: CASSSTANYGYTF. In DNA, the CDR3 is TGCGCCAGCAGCTCGACAGCTAACTATGGCTACACCTTC.

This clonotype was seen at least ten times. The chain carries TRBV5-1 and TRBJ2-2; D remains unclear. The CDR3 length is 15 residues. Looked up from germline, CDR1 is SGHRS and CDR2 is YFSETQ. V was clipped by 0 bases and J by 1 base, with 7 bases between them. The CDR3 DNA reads TGCGCCAGCAGCTTGGGGCAGGTGAACACCGGGGAGCTGTTTTTT. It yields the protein CASSLGQVNTGELFF.

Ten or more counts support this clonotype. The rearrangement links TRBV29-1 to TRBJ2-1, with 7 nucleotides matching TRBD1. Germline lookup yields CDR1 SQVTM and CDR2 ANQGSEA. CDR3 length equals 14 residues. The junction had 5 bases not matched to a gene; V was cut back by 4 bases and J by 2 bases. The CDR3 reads CSVVRTGPYNEQFF. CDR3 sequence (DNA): TGCAGCGTTGTCCGGACAGGACCCTACAATGAGCAGTTCTTC.

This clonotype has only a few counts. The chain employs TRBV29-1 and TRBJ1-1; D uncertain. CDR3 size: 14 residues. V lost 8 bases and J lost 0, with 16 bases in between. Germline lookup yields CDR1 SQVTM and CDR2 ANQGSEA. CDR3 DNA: TGCAGCACCGTGCCCCCCCGGATGAACACTGAAGCTTTCTTT. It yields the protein CSTVPPRMNTEAFF.

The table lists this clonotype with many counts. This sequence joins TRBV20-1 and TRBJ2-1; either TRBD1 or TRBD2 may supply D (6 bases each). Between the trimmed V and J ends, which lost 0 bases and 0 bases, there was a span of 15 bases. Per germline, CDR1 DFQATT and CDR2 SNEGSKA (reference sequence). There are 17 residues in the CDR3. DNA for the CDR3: TGCAGTGCTAGAGATATCCCCGGGGGCCTCTCCTACAATGAGCAGTTCTTC. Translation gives CSARDIPGGLSYNEQFF.

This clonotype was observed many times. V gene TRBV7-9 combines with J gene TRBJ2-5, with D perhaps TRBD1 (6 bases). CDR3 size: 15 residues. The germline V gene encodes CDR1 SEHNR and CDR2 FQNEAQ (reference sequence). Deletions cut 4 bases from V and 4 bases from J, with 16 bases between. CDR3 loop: CASSSAGAFSETQYF. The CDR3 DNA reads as TGTGCCAGCAGCTCGGCAGGGGCGTTCTCAGAGACCCAGTACTTC. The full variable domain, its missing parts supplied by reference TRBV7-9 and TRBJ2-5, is DTGVSQNPRHKITKRGQNVTFRCDPISEHNRLYWYRQTLGQGPEFLTYFQNEAQLEKSRLLSDRFSAERPKGSFSTLEIQRTEQGDSAMYLCASSSAGAFSETQYFGPGTRLLVL.